These T cell receptor beta chains were read from a single sample in a study of T cells after yellow fever vaccination. TCRdb reprocessed the 5' RACE reads with MiXCR, giving one entry per CDR3 protein. The data show under 400,000 distinct CDR3 sequences, roughly an eighth seen once. The source was CD4+ T cells sorted from PBMCs, collected 15 days after the yellow fever booster vaccination. The source of these receptors is a man between 18 and 35 years old who received the YFV17D yellow fever vaccine. Both conserved end residues are part of each CDR3. A D gene is named only where the DNA matches it firmly. Size is omitted from some rows. Given values are once, few, many or a class for expanded clones.

D | J | size | V | DNA | CDR3
TRBD1 | TRBJ1-6 | . | TRBV28 | TGTGCCAGCAGTATGAGACAGGGAGATAATTCACCCCTCCACTTT | CASSMRQGDNSPLHF
. | TRBJ2-1 | . | TRBV6-2/TRBV6-3 | TGTGCCAGCAGTTACCGTGAATCCAGCTCCTACAATGAGCAGTTCTTC | CASSYRESSSYNEQFF
. | TRBJ1-6 | few | TRBV18 | TGTGCCAGCTCACCCCCGGGACGGAGTAATTCACCCCTCCACTTT | CASSPPGRSNSPLHF
TRBD2 | TRBJ2-1 | . | TRBV11-1 | TGTGCCAGCAGCTTAATACGGCGGGGGGCGTACAATGAGCAGTTCTTC | CASSLIRRGAYNEQFF
. | TRBJ2-1 | . | TRBV6-5 | TGTGCCAGCAGACCTGGACACTACAATGAGCAGTTCTTC | CASRPGHYNEQFF
. | TRBJ2-5 | few | TRBV7-2 | TGTGCCAGCAGCTTAGGGGGGGTTAAGGAGACCCAGTACTTC | CASSLGGVKETQYF
. | TRBJ2-2 | . | TRBV19 | TGTGCCAGTAGTATGGGCAGGGTTGCCGGGGAGCTGTTTTTT | CASSMGRVAGELFF
. | TRBJ2-5 | few | TRBV14 | TGTGCCAGCAGCCCGGCCCCTAAAGAGACCCAGTACTTC | CASSPAPKETQYF
TRBD2 | TRBJ2-3 | . | TRBV10-2 | TGCGCCACCCAGCGGGGGGCCAATACGCAGTATTTT | CATQRGANTQYF
. | TRBJ1-5 | . | TRBV7-2 | TGTGCCAGCAGCTTAGAGTGGCCACTCAATCAGCCCCAGCATTTT | CASSLEWPLNQPQHF
TRBD2 | TRBJ2-1 | many | TRBV7-6 | TGTGCCAGCAGCTTAGGGACTAGCGGGGGGGCGGGTTCGCGCAATGAGCAGTTCTTC | CASSLGTSGGAGSRNEQFF
. | TRBJ1-1 | . | TRBV29-1 | TGCAGCGTCCTACCACAATCGAACACTGAAGCTTTCTTT | CSVLPQSNTEAFF
. | TRBJ1-3 | . | TRBV6-5 | TGTGCCAGCAGTTACTCGATCCCGGGTCAGCCCTATTCTGGAAACACCATATATTTT | CASSYSIPGQPYSGNTIYF
. | TRBJ1-2 | few | TRBV27 | TGTGCCAGCAGTTTATACGGACGACAGCACTATGGCTACACCTTC | CASSLYGRQHYGYTF
. | TRBJ1-6 | . | TRBV5-1 | TGCGCCAGCAGACCTGGGGGCGGGAAATCACCCCTCCACTTT | CASRPGGGKSPLHF
TRBD1 | TRBJ1-2 | . | TRBV4-3 | TGCGACAGCAGCCAAAGGGCCACAGGGGCGAGCTACACCTTC | CDSSQRATGASYTF
. | TRBJ1-3 | . | TRBV30 | TGTGCCTGGATAAGGGGGGGCTCTGGAAACACCATATATTTT | CAWIRGGSGNTIYF
. | TRBJ2-2 | few | TRBV4-2 | TGTGCCAGCAGCCCGGAGGTTAAGGGGGGCACCGGGGAGCTGTTTTTT | CASSPEVKGGTGELFF
. | TRBJ1-5 | . | TRBV4-3 | TGCGCCAGCAGCCAAGATGTTTATAACAGCGAGAATCAGCCCCAGCATTTT | CASSQDVYNSENQPQHF
. | TRBJ1-6 | . | TRBV7-9 | TGTGCCAGCAGCTTGCCAGGGGTCTTGGTTTCACCCCTCCACTTT | CASSLPGVLVSPLHF
. | TRBJ1-1 | few | TRBV14 | TGTGCCAGCAGCCCGATACAGGGTCAGGCTGAAGCTTTCTTT | CASSPIQGQAEAFF
. | TRBJ2-1 | . | TRBV7-2 | TGTGCCAGCAGCTTAGAACACTCCGGGGCTGAGCAGTTCTTC | CASSLEHSGAEQFF
TRBD1 | TRBJ2-7 | . | TRBV2 | TGTGCCAGCATCTTCGGACAGGGGCACTCCTACGAGCAGTACTTC | CASIFGQGHSYEQYF
TRBD2 | TRBJ2-7 | many | TRBV25-1 | TGTGCCAGCAGTGAAGGGGCTAGCGGGGGGGACGGCGAGCAGTACTTC | CASSEGASGGDGEQYF
. | TRBJ2-3 | . | TRBV2 | TGTGCCAGCTGTCCCCGGGAAACTAGCACATATACGCAGTATTTT | CASCPRETSTYTQYF
TRBD1 | TRBJ2-5 | . | TRBV10-3 | TGTGCCATTAGAGGGAACAGGGGAGAGACCCAGTACTTC | CAIRGNRGETQYF
. | TRBJ1-5 | many | TRBV7-2 | TGTGCCAGCAGCTCCAGCAGGGGTGGCAATCAGCCCCAGCATTTT | CASSSSRGGNQPQHF
. | TRBJ2-2 | . | TRBV5-5 | TGTGCCAGCAGCTTGGTAACTAACACCGGGGAGCTGTTTTTT | CASSLVTNTGELFF
. | TRBJ1-2 | few | TRBV20-1 | TGCAGTGTCAAGGAGTTCTATGGCTACACCTTC | CSVKEFYGYTF
. | TRBJ2-3 | once | TRBV7-8 | TGTGCCAGCAGCTTCCGGGGGGCGGGAGATACGCAGTATTTT | CASSFRGAGDTQYF
. | TRBJ1-6 | . | TRBV7-9 | TGTGCCAGCAGGGACTCCTATAATTCACCCCTCCACTTT | CASRDSYNSPLHF
TRBD1 | TRBJ1-1 | many | TRBV12-3/TRBV12-4 | TGTGCCAGCAGTTTTCTGGAGGGGGCTACTGAAGCTTTCTTT | CASSFLEGATEAFF
TRBD1 | TRBJ2-7 | few | TRBV5-1 | TGCGCCAGCAGCCTCCGACAGGGCGCTGGCGAGCAGTACTTC | CASSLRQGAGEQYF
. | TRBJ2-7 | . | TRBV7-8 | TGTGCCAGCAGCTTAGTCAGTTCAGGGGTTAGCTCCTACGAGCAGTACTTC | CASSLVSSGVSSYEQYF
. | TRBJ2-4 | . | TRBV19 | TGTGCCAGTAAGGAACACCAAGCGGGTGGAAACATTCAGTACTTC | CASKEHQAGGNIQYF
TRBD2 | TRBJ2-2 | many | TRBV5-1 | TGCGCCAGCAGCGCGGGACTAGCGGGCACCGGGGAGCTGTTTTTT | CASSAGLAGTGELFF
. | TRBJ1-3 | . | TRBV7-4 | TGTGCCAGCAGCTTCGCCCCTGGCGGTTCTGGAAACACCATATATTTT | CASSFAPGGSGNTIYF
TRBD1 | TRBJ2-3 | many | TRBV7-9 | TGTGCCAGCACAGGGACAGGGAGCACAGATACGCAGTATTTT | CASTGTGSTDTQYF
. | TRBJ1-5 | . | TRBV4-1 | TGCGCCAGCAGCCAAGTCCGCAATCAGCCCCAGCATTTT | CASSQVRNQPQHF
TRBD1 | TRBJ1-1 | few | TRBV6-5 | TGTGCCAGCAGTAGACTTCCAGGGGGCGCAGGGAACACTGAAGCTTTCTTT | CASSRLPGGAGNTEAFF
. | TRBJ1-1 | . | TRBV5-4 | TGTGCCAGCAGCGCCACCAAGACAGGGAACACTGAAGCTTTCTTT | CASSATKTGNTEAFF
. | TRBJ2-7 | many | TRBV5-1 | TGCGCCAGCAGCCGGGACGGCTACGAGCAGTACTTC | CASSRDGYEQYF
. | TRBJ2-5 | many | TRBV12-3/TRBV12-4 | TGTGCCAGCAGTTTAGGGCAGGGGCTGGGAGAGACCCAGTACTTC | CASSLGQGLGETQYF
TRBD1 | TRBJ2-3 | few | TRBV20-1 | TGCAGTGCGCCAGACAGGGGGCGGGATACGCAGTATTTT | CSAPDRGRDTQYF
TRBD1 | TRBJ1-2 | . | TRBV20-1 | TGCAGTGCTCCCGGGACAGCAAGCTATGGCTACACCTTC | CSAPGTASYGYTF
TRBD2 | TRBJ2-3 | many | TRBV6-6 | TGTGCCAGCAGTTATCGGGCTAGCGGGGGACCCACCACGCAGTATTTT | CASSYRASGGPTTQYF
TRBD1 | TRBJ1-1 | few | TRBV7-3 | TGTGCCAGCAGCTCAGCGGCAGGGGGCTACACTGAAGCTTTCTTT | CASSSAAGGYTEAFF
. | TRBJ1-1 | . | TRBV6-4 | TGTGCCAGCAGTGACTCGAGACGTGGCTACACTGAAGCTTTCTTT | CASSDSRRGYTEAFF
. | TRBJ1-2 | . | TRBV4-3 | TGCGCCAGCAGCCAAGAATTCAACTATGGCTACACCTTC | CASSQEFNYGYTF
. | TRBJ1-5 | . | TRBV20-1 | TGCAGTGCTAGGGGGCGTTTAAGGGATCAGCCCCAGCATTTT | CSARGRLRDQPQHF
TRBD1 | TRBJ1-2 | many | TRBV10-3 | TGTGCCACCGGGACCGGGACAGGGTATCAAGGCTACACCTTC | CATGTGTGYQGYTF
. | TRBJ2-2 | . | TRBV3-1 | TGTGCCAGCAGCCGAGGGTTAGGCACCGGGGAGCTGTTTTTT | CASSRGLGTGELFF
TRBD2 | TRBJ2-1 | . | TRBV20-1 | TGCAGTGCACTCCCAGCGGGGGGTCCCGGCGGGGAGCAGTTCTTC | CSALPAGGPGGEQFF
. | TRBJ1-2 | . | TRBV5-1 | TGCGCCAGCAGCTTGGCCTCGGGCACCCTCAACTATGGCTACACCTTC | CASSLASGTLNYGYTF
. | TRBJ2-3 | . | TRBV5-1 | TGCGCCAGCAGCTTGCTTTCGTGGGGGACAGATACGCAGTATTTT | CASSLLSWGTDTQYF
. | TRBJ1-5 | few | TRBV9 | TGTGCCAGCAGCGTAGATTCAGGGAAGGACACCCAGCATTTT | CASSVDSGKDTQHF
TRBD2 | TRBJ2-7 | few | TRBV5-4 | TGTGCCAGCAGCTTGCGGCGGGGGAGCTCCTACGAGCAGTACTTC | CASSLRRGSSYEQYF
. | TRBJ1-1 | few | TRBV7-2 | TGTGCCAGCAGCACCCAGGGAGACACTGAAGCTTTCTTT | CASSTQGDTEAFF
. | TRBJ1-2 | . | TRBV20-1 | TGCAGTGCTAGTCCAGATAACTATGGCTACACCTTC | CSASPDNYGYTF
TRBD1 | TRBJ1-5 | . | TRBV20-1 | TGCAGTGCTAGAAAAACTGGACAGGGGGCGAGTATAAGCAATCAGCCCCAGCATTTT | CSARKTGQGASISNQPQHF